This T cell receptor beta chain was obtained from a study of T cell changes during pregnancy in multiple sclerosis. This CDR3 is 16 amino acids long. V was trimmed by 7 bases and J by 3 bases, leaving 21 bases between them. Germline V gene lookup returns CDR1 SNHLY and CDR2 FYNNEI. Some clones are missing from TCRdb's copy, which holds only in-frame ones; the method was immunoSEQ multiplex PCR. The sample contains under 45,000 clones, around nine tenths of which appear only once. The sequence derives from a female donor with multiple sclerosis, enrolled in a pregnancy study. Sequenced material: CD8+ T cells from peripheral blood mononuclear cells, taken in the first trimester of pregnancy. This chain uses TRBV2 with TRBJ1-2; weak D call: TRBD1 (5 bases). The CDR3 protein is CASKVWLEGADYGYTF. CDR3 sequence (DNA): TGTGCCAGCAAGGTATGGCTGGAAGGGGCTGACTATGGCTACACCTTC. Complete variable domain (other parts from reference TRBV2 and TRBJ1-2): EPEVTQTPSHQVTQMGQEVILRCVPISNHLYFYWYRQILGQKVEFLVSFYNNEISEKSEIFDDQFSVERPDGSNFTLKIRSTKLEDSAMYFCASKVWLEGADYGYTFGSGTRLTVV.